The T cell receptor (beta chain) described here comes from a study of graft-versus-host responses after intestinal transplantation. Overall study: Anti-thymocyte globulin induction, then tacrolimus and steroids for two to four years, went to all recipients.

With regard to this clone: Antigen specificity is unknown. Its ends do not fully match the called genes, so a read error is possible.

TCRdb's copy holds only in-frame clones and misses some; the assay was immunoSEQ multiplex PCR. The data hold around 90,000 clones, with approximately 92% observed a single time. This CDR3 region has 22 residues. The germline gives CDR1 MDHEN, CDR2 SYDVKM. The receptor was isolated from a human donor who received an intestinal transplant. The sample here was unstimulated CD4+ T cells sorted from spleen or lymph node cells, taken before intestinal transplant. The chain is built from TRBV28 and TRBJ2-1; D might be TRBD1 or TRBD2, each matching 11 bases. Here the CDR3 reads CAGSPFTGTGGLAEHLSNEQFF. CDR3 coding DNA: TGTGCCGGCAGTCCCTTTACCGGGACAGGGGGACTAGCGGAGCACCTCTCCAATGAGCAGTTCTTC. The whole variable domain, filled in from reference TRBV28 and TRBJ2-1, reads DVKVTQSSRYLVKRTGEKVFLECVQDMDHENMFWYRQDPGLGLRLIYFSYDVKMKEKGDIPEGYSVSREKKERFSLILESASTNQTSMYLCAGSPFTGTGGLAEHLSNEQFFGPGTRLTVL.